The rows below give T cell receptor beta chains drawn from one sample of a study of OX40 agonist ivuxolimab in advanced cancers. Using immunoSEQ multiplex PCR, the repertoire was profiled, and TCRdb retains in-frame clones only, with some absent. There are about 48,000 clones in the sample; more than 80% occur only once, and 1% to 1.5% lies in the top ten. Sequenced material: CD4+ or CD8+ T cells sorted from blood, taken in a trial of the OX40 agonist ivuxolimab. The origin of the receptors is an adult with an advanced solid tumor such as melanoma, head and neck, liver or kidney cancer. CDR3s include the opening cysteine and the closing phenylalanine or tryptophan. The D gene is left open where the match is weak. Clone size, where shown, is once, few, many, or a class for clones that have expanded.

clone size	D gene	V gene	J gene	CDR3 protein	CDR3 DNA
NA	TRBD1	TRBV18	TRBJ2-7	CASSPGTVPYEQYF	TGTGCCAGCTCACCTGGGACAGTACCCTACGAGCAGTACTTC
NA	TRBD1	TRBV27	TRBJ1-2	CASRLTSDRVVGYTF	TGTGCCAGCAGGTTGACCTCGGACAGGGTTGTTGGCTACACCTTC
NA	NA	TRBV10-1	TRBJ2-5	CASSEGQRGETQYF	TGCGCCAGCAGTGAAGGTCAGAGAGGAGAGACCCAGTACTTC
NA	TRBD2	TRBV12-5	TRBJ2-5	CASGPGLEQETQYF	TGTGCTAGTGGTCCGGGACTAGAGCAAGAGACCCAGTACTTC
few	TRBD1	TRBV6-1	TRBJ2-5	CASSRDRDETQYF	TGTGCCAGCAGCCGGGACAGGGATGAGACCCAGTACTTC
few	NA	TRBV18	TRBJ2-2	CASSPRPADPGELFF	TGTGCCAGCTCACCACGGCCCGCCGACCCCGGGGAGCTGTTTTTT
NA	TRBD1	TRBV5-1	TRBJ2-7	CASSVQQGIAYEQYF	TGCGCCAGCAGCGTACAACAGGGGATTGCCTACGAGCAGTACTTC
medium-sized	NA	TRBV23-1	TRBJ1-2	CASSHVGIGCGYTF	TGCGCCAGCAGTCATGTGGGGATCGGGTGTGGCTACACCTTC
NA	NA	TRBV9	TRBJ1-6	CASSVAGVRTGSPLHF	TGTGCCAGCAGCGTAGCTGGGGTACGCACGGGGTCACCCCTCCACTTT
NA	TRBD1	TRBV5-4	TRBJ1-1	CASSGGQGTEAFF	TGTGCCAGCAGCGGGGGACAGGGGACTGAAGCTTTCTTT
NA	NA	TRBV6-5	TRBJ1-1	CASSFPQGMNTEAFF	TGTGCCAGCAGTTTCCCCCAGGGGATGAACACTGAAGCTTTCTTT
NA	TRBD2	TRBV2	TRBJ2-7	CASSRASGGFSYEQYF	TGTGCCAGCAGTAGGGCTAGCGGGGGGTTCTCCTACGAGCAGTACTTC
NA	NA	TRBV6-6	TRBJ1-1	CASSYMGARTEAFF	TGTGCCAGCAGTTACATGGGGGCCCGCACTGAAGCTTTCTTT
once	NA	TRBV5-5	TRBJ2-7	CASSLTVYEQYF	TGTGCCAGCAGCTTGACAGTCTACGAGCAGTACTTC
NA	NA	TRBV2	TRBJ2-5	CASFTPYQETQYF	TGTGCCAGCTTTACCCCGTACCAAGAGACCCAGTACTTC
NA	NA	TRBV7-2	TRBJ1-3	CASSRLGGPDSGNTIYF	TGTGCCAGCAGCCGTCTGGGGGGGCCCGACTCTGGAAACACCATATATTTT
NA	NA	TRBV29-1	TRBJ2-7	CSVEDLGTGTYEQYF	TGCAGCGTTGAAGATCTCGGGACGGGGACCTACGAGCAGTACTTC
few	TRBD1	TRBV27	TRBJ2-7	CASSPDRDLIEQYF	TGTGCCAGCAGTCCGGACAGGGACTTAATAGAGCAGTACTTC
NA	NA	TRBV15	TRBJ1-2	CATSRDGGAGYTF	TGTGCCACCAGCAGAGATGGGGGGGCTGGCTACACCTTC
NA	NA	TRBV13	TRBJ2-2	CASSLGQGRTGELFF	TGTGCCAGCAGCTTAGGGCAGGGGCGCACCGGGGAGCTGTTTTTT
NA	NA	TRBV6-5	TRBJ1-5	CASRRTTSNQPQHF	TGTGCCAGCAGGCGAACAACTTCAAATCAGCCCCAGCATTTT
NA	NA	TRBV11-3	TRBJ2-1	CASSLDQDREQFF	TGTGCCAGCAGCTTAGACCAGGATCGCGAGCAGTTCTTC
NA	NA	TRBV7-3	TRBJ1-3	CASSLGSSGNTIYF	TGTGCCAGCAGCTTAGGGAGCTCTGGAAACACCATATATTTT
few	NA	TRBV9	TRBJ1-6	CASSSSGWQGDSPLHF	TGTGCCAGCAGCTCAAGTGGTTGGCAGGGCGATTCACCCCTCCACTTT
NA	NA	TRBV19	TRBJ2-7	CASSSRLASRGEQYF	TGTGCCAGTAGTAGTCGACTAGCCAGTAGGGGGGAGCAGTACTTC
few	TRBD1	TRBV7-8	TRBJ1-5	CASSLWGQGDQPQHF	TGTGCCAGCAGCTTATGGGGACAGGGCGATCAGCCCCAGCATTTT
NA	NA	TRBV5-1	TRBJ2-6	CASSLGSSGANVLTF	TGCGCCAGCAGCCTCGGATCCTCTGGGGCCAACGTCCTGACTTTC
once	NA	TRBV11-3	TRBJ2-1	CASTQDSSYNEQFF	TGTGCCAGCACCCAGGATAGCTCCTACAATGAGCAGTTCTTC
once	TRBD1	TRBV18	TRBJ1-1	CASSPVSDRGLEAFF	TGTGCCAGCTCACCTGTCTCGGACAGGGGGCTTGAAGCTTTCTTT
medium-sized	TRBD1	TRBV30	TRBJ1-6	CASKRTGDSPLHF	TGTGCCTCAAAGAGGACAGGGGATTCACCCCTCCACTTT
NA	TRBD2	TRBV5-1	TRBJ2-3	CASSQNPSGEVGTQYF	TGCGCCAGCAGCCAAAACCCTAGCGGGGAAGTAGGTACGCAGTATTTT
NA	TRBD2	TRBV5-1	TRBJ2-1	CASMQAGSFNEQFF	TGCGCCAGCATGCAAGCGGGGTCTTTTAATGAGCAGTTCTTC
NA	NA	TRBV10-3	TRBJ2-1	CAITARTGANEQFF	TGTGCCATCACTGCCCGGACCGGAGCCAATGAGCAGTTCTTC
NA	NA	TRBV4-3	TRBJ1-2	CASSPPLYGYTF	TGCGCCAGCAGCCCCCCGCTGTATGGCTACACCTTC
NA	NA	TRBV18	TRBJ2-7	CASSPPSSYEQYF	TGTGCCAGCTCACCACCATCCAGTTACGAGCAGTACTTC
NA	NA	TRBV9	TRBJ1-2	CASRDGYYGYTF	TGTGCCAGCAGGGACGGGTACTATGGCTACACCTTC
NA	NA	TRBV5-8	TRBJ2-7	CASSLGPTYEQYF	TGTGCCAGCAGCTTGGGGCCGACCTACGAGCAGTACTTC
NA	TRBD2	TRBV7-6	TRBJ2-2	CASSSLPGGALGELFF	TGTGCCAGCAGCTCCCTTCCGGGGGGAGCCCTCGGGGAGCTGTTTTTT
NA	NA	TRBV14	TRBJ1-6	CASSPTRGNNSPLHF	TGTGCCAGCAGCCCGACGCGGGGGAATAATTCACCCCTCCACTTT
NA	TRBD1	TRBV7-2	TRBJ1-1	CASSRDRGSRTEAFF	TGTGCCAGCAGCCGGGACAGGGGCTCTCGGACTGAAGCTTTCTTT
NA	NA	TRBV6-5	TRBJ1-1	CASSYGMNTEAFF	TGTGCCAGCAGTTATGGGATGAACACTGAAGCTTTCTTT
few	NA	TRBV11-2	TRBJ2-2	CASRFTWTLELFF	TGTGCCAGCAGGTTTACGTGGACTCTTGAGCTGTTTTTT
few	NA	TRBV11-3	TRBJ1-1	CASSFAGKNTEAFF	TGTGCCAGCAGCTTTGCAGGTAAAAACACTGAAGCTTTCTTT
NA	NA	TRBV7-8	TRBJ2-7	CASSLDSGRSYEQYF	TGTGCCAGCAGCTTAGACTCAGGGAGATCCTACGAGCAGTACTTC
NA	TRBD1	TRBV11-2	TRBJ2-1	CASSRNPDRDNEQFF	TGTGCCAGCAGCCGAAACCCGGACAGGGACAATGAGCAGTTCTTC
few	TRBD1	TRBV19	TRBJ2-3	CASRLGGLTDTQYF	TGTGCCAGTAGATTAGGGGGCCTCACAGATACGCAGTATTTT
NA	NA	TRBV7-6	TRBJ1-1	CASSLGIGTEAFF	TGTGCCAGCAGCTTAGGCATCGGCACTGAAGCTTTCTTT
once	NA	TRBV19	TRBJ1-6	CASSTRGNRRNSPLHF	TGTGCCAGTAGTACCAGGGGTAATCGCAGGAATTCACCCCTCCACTTT
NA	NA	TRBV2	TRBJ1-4	CASSEEGGGEKLFF	TGTGCCAGCAGTGAAGAAGGGGGGGGTGAAAAACTGTTTTTT
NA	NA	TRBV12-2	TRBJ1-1	CASRFDVTGEAFF	TGTGCAAGTCGCTTCGACGTCACAGGGGAAGCTTTCTTT
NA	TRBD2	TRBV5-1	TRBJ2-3	CASSFITSGSTDTQYF	TGCGCCAGCAGCTTCATAACTAGCGGAAGCACAGATACGCAGTATTTT
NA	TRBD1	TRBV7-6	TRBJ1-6	CASSLSGQGNSPLHF	TGTGCCAGCAGCTTATCCGGACAGGGTAATTCACCCCTCCACTTT
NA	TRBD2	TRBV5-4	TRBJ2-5	CASSLGGGDQETQYF	TGTGCCAGCAGCTTGGGCGGGGGGGATCAAGAGACCCAGTACTTC
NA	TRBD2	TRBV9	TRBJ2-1	CASSVDGGTYNEQFF	TGTGCCAGCAGCGTAGACGGGGGGACCTACAATGAGCAGTTCTTC
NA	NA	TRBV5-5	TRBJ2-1	CASSSIKQGAYNEQFF	TGTGCCAGCAGCTCTATCAAACAGGGCGCTTACAATGAGCAGTTCTTC
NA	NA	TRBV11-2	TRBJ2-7	CASSALYEQYF	TGTGCCAGCAGCGCCCTCTACGAGCAGTACTTC
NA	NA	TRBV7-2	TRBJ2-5	CASSLGFGETQYF	TGTGCCAGCAGCTTAGGTTTCGGGGAGACCCAGTACTTC
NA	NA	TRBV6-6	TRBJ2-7	CASSYGSEQYF	TGTGCCAGCAGTTACGGGTCCGAGCAGTACTTC
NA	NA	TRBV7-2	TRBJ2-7	CASSLQVGQYF	TGTGCCAGCAGCTTGCAGGTTGGGCAGTACTTC
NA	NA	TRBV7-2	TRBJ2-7	CASSSIYEQYF	TGTGCCAGCAGCTCGATCTACGAGCAGTACTTC